Listed below are T cell receptor beta chains from one sample, sequenced in a study of CD8 T cells in ankylosing spondylitis. TCRdb independently ran MiXCR on the 5' RACE reads; one entry per CDR3 protein. The sample shows roughly 440,000 distinct CDR3 sequences, under 20% of them seen only once. Input material: blood, either unsorted or a sorted T cell fraction (not recorded which). These receptors all stem from a male donor with ankylosing spondylitis. The CDR3 runs from the conserved cysteine through the conserved F or W. Each record gives: J gene, V gene, D gene, clone size, CDR3 protein, CDR3 DNA. D genes are given only for firm matches. Only part of the rows carry a size: once, few, many, or a class if the clone is expanded.

j_gene: TRBJ1-2
v_gene: TRBV20-1
d_gene: NA
abundance: NA
CDR3aa: CSAREGHDGYTF
CDR3nt: TGCAGTGCTAGAGAAGGGCATGATGGCTACACCTTC

j_gene: TRBJ1-5
v_gene: TRBV5-1
d_gene: TRBD1
abundance: NA
CDR3aa: CASSLTGVEGQPQHF
CDR3nt: TGCGCCAGCAGCTTAACAGGGGTGGAGGGCCAGCCCCAGCATTTT

j_gene: TRBJ2-2
v_gene: TRBV5-1
d_gene: NA
abundance: many
CDR3aa: CASSPTWSANTGELFF
CDR3nt: TGCGCCAGCAGCCCGACGTGGTCGGCGAACACCGGGGAGCTGTTTTTT

j_gene: TRBJ1-2
v_gene: TRBV6-1
d_gene: TRBD1
abundance: NA
CDR3aa: CASTTGRDRVYGYTF
CDR3nt: TGTGCCAGCACAACCGGCCGGGACAGGGTCTATGGCTACACCTTC

j_gene: TRBJ2-1
v_gene: TRBV12-3/TRBV12-4
d_gene: NA
abundance: many
CDR3aa: CASSPRGGGPYNEQFF
CDR3nt: TGTGCCAGCAGTCCGCGAGGCGGGGGCCCCTACAATGAGCAGTTCTTC

j_gene: TRBJ1-6
v_gene: TRBV7-9
d_gene: TRBD1
abundance: NA
CDR3aa: CASSLGDRNNSPLHF
CDR3nt: TGTGCCAGCAGCTTAGGGGACAGAAATAATTCACCCCTCCACTTT

j_gene: TRBJ1-5
v_gene: TRBV3-1
d_gene: NA
abundance: NA
CDR3aa: CASSRSTGGNQPQHF
CDR3nt: TGTGCCAGCAGCCGCTCGACTGGGGGGAATCAGCCCCAGCATTTT

j_gene: TRBJ1-5
v_gene: TRBV20-1
d_gene: TRBD1
abundance: few
CDR3aa: CSARQGAGNQPQHF
CDR3nt: TGCAGTGCTAGACAGGGGGCCGGCAATCAGCCCCAGCATTTT

j_gene: TRBJ2-1
v_gene: TRBV20-1
d_gene: NA
abundance: many
CDR3aa: CSAIRPRGRGGNEQFF
CDR3nt: TGCAGTGCTATACGGCCGAGGGGGAGAGGTGGTAATGAGCAGTTCTTC

j_gene: TRBJ2-5
v_gene: TRBV3-1
d_gene: NA
abundance: NA
CDR3aa: CASSLRSTRETQYF
CDR3nt: TGTGCCAGCAGCTTGCGATCTACGCGGGAGACCCAGTACTTC

j_gene: TRBJ2-6
v_gene: TRBV29-1
d_gene: NA
abundance: few
CDR3aa: CSVEDTPISGANVLTF
CDR3nt: TGCAGCGTTGAAGATACCCCAATCTCTGGGGCCAACGTCCTGACTTTC

j_gene: TRBJ2-7
v_gene: TRBV6-2/TRBV6-3
d_gene: NA
abundance: few
CDR3aa: CASRLDWLPYYEQYF
CDR3nt: TGTGCCAGCAGATTGGACTGGCTTCCTTACTACGAGCAGTACTTC

j_gene: TRBJ2-4
v_gene: TRBV11-2
d_gene: TRBD1
abundance: NA
CDR3aa: CASSPGPGQGSGNIQYF
CDR3nt: TGTGCCAGCAGCCCCGGGCCGGGACAGGGAAGTGGAAACATTCAGTACTTC

j_gene: TRBJ1-1
v_gene: TRBV7-9
d_gene: NA
abundance: many
CDR3aa: CASSPGRVNTEAFF
CDR3nt: TGTGCCAGCAGCCCCGGGAGGGTGAACACTGAAGCTTTCTTT

j_gene: TRBJ2-5
v_gene: TRBV20-1
d_gene: NA
abundance: few
CDR3aa: CSASRWEDLETQYF
CDR3nt: TGCAGTGCTAGTCGATGGGAGGATCTGGAGACCCAGTACTTC

j_gene: TRBJ1-1
v_gene: TRBV5-1
d_gene: NA
abundance: NA
CDR3aa: CASSRTDTNTEAFF
CDR3nt: TGCGCCAGCAGCCGGACAGACACGAACACTGAAGCTTTCTTT

j_gene: TRBJ2-2
v_gene: TRBV14
d_gene: NA
abundance: few
CDR3aa: CASSQVPGNTGELFF
CDR3nt: TGTGCCAGCAGCCAAGTCCCAGGGAACACCGGGGAGCTGTTTTTT

j_gene: TRBJ1-3
v_gene: TRBV7-9
d_gene: NA
abundance: NA
CDR3aa: CASSPSEFSGNTIYF
CDR3nt: TGTGCCAGCAGCCCCTCGGAATTCTCTGGAAACACCATATATTTT

j_gene: TRBJ2-1
v_gene: TRBV4-1
d_gene: NA
abundance: many
CDR3aa: CASSRQISARPYNEQFF
CDR3nt: TGCGCCAGCAGCCGGCAGATTAGCGCCCGTCCATACAATGAGCAGTTCTTC

j_gene: TRBJ1-2
v_gene: TRBV4-3
d_gene: NA
abundance: NA
CDR3aa: CASSQETPGLGYTF
CDR3nt: TGCGCCAGCAGCCAAGAGACCCCAGGGTTGGGCTACACCTTC

j_gene: TRBJ2-7
v_gene: TRBV20-1
d_gene: NA
abundance: few
CDR3aa: CSARSGGGYEQYF
CDR3nt: TGCAGTGCTAGATCGGGGGGCGGCTACGAGCAGTACTTC

j_gene: TRBJ2-5
v_gene: TRBV2
d_gene: NA
abundance: few
CDR3aa: CASSEGARSGETQYF
CDR3nt: TGTGCCAGCAGTGAAGGGGCCAGATCGGGTGAGACCCAGTACTTC

j_gene: TRBJ1-1
v_gene: TRBV5-1
d_gene: NA
abundance: NA
CDR3aa: CASSFLSMNTEAFF
CDR3nt: TGCGCCAGCAGCTTTCTGAGCATGAACACTGAAGCTTTCTTT

j_gene: TRBJ1-2
v_gene: TRBV5-1
d_gene: TRBD1
abundance: few
CDR3aa: CASSKELQGAFRGYTF
CDR3nt: TGCGCCAGCAGCAAAGAACTACAGGGGGCGTTTCGTGGCTACACCTTC

j_gene: TRBJ2-6
v_gene: TRBV6-2/TRBV6-3
d_gene: NA
abundance: NA
CDR3aa: CASRKQGGFSGANVLTF
CDR3nt: TGTGCCAGCAGGAAACAGGGAGGGTTCTCTGGGGCCAACGTCCTGACTTTC

j_gene: TRBJ1-2
v_gene: TRBV4-3
d_gene: NA
abundance: NA
CDR3aa: CASSQGIARGFDGYTF
CDR3nt: TGCGCCAGCAGCCAAGGCATAGCGCGGGGATTCGATGGCTACACCTTC

j_gene: TRBJ2-5
v_gene: TRBV12-3/TRBV12-4
d_gene: TRBD1
abundance: NA
CDR3aa: CASTLSGTGARTQYF
CDR3nt: TGTGCCAGCACCCTATCTGGGACAGGGGCTCGGACCCAGTACTTC

j_gene: TRBJ2-5
v_gene: TRBV10-3
d_gene: TRBD2
abundance: NA
CDR3aa: CAISESIAGAPAGETQYF
CDR3nt: TGTGCCATCAGTGAGTCGATAGCGGGGGCGCCGGCGGGGGAGACCCAGTACTTC

j_gene: TRBJ2-2
v_gene: TRBV7-9
d_gene: NA
abundance: once
CDR3aa: CASSFRVREGNTGELFF
CDR3nt: TGTGCCAGCAGCTTCAGGGTCCGGGAAGGGAACACCGGGGAGCTGTTTTTT